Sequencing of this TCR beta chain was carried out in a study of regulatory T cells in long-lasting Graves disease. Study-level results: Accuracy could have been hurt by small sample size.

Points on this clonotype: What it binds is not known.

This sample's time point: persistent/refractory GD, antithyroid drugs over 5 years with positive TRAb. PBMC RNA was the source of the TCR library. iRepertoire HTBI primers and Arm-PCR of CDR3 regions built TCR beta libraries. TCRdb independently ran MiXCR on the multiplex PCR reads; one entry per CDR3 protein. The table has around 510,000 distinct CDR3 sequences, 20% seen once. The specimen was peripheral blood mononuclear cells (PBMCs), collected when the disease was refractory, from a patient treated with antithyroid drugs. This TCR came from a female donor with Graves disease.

The CDR3 nucleotides are TGCGCCAGCAGGCGCGGGACAGGGGTCACCGGGGAGCTGTTTTTT. This codes for CASRRGTGVTGELFF. V gene TRBV5-1 combines with J gene TRBJ2-2; 10 nucleotides line up with TRBD1. Germline-derived CDR1 and CDR2 are SGHRS and YFSETQ. The V gene end was trimmed by 5 bases and the J gene end by 4 bases; junction bases not matched to a gene: 5. The CDR3 consists of 15 residues.